These 11 T cell receptor beta chains came from one sample sequenced in a study of T cell responses to AZD1222 COVID-19 vaccine. Sequencing was performed with immunoSEQ multiplex PCR; in TCRdb, only in-frame clones are kept and a portion is missing. Here the sample spans more than 150,000 clones, approximately 93% being singletons. The input for sequencing was peripheral blood, taken 28 days after the second AZD1222 dose. These TCRs come from an adult who received the AZD1222 COVID-19 vaccine.

The DNA for the CDR3 is TGTGCCAGCAGCTTAGATTTCGTGGGCGCCGGGGAACTGTTTTTT. As protein: CASSLDFVGAGELFF. V is TRBV7-6 and J is TRBJ1-4, with D uncertain. Trimming left V 1 base short and J 12 bases short, with 18 bases between. Germline-derived CDR1 and CDR2 are SGHVS and FNYEAQ. The CDR3 spans 15 residues. The whole variable domain, remainder taken from reference TRBV7-6 and TRBJ1-4, is GAGVSQSPRYKVTKRGQDVALRCDPISGHVSLYWYRQALGQGPEFLTYFNYEAQQDKSGLPNDRFSAERPEGSISTLTIQRTEQRDSAMYRCASSLDFVGAGELFFGSGTQLSVL.

The gene calls are TRBV9 and TRBJ2-7, with unresolved D. Germline V gene sequence: CDR1 SGDLS, CDR2 YYNGEE. Trimming took 0 bases from V and 4 from J, leaving 11 bases between them. The CDR3 spans 14 residues. The CDR3 nucleotides read TGTGCCAGCAGCGTAGGCCCCTTTACTTACGAGCAGTACTTC. Its protein is CASSVGPFTYEQYF.

The gene calls are TRBV2 and TRBJ1-2; maybe TRBD1 (5 bases). The V gene's germline CDR1 is SNHLY and CDR2 FYNNEI. The length of the CDR3 is 14 residues. Trimming pared 6 bases from V and 6 bases from J, leaving 17 bases between. The CDR3, as DNA: TGTGCCAGCAGCCTCCGGGACTCCGGGCATGGCTACACCTTC. It is translated as CASSLRDSGHGYTF.

This clone was picked up a small number of times. V usage is TRBV12-3 or TRBV12-4 and J usage is TRBJ2-7, with D possibly TRBD2 on 6 matching bases. V was pared by 3 bases and J by 5 bases, with 8 bases between. The length of the CDR3 is 12 residues. In DNA form, the CDR3 reads TGTGCCAGCAGTTTCGGAGGGGACGAGCAGTACTTC. Its protein product is CASSFGGDEQYF.

The V call is TRBV5-1, the J call TRBJ1-6; TRBD1 matches at 7 bases. The CDR3 has 14 amino acids. The germline V gene encodes CDR1 SGHRS and CDR2 YFSETQ. With 5 bases clipped from V and 5 bases from J, the junction kept 4 bases outside the gene matches. The chain's CDR3 is CASRRTGDNSPLHF. CDR3 nucleotide sequence: TGCGCCAGCAGACGGACAGGAGATAATTCACCCCTCCACTTT.

The chain combines TRBV10-3 with TRBJ2-1; 9 nucleotides agree with TRBD2. Germline CDR1 ENHRY, CDR2 SYGVKD. The CDR3 length is 15 residues. In nucleotides, the CDR3 is TGTGCTTCGGCGGGAGGGCCGACGTCCTACAATGAGCAGTTCTTC. Translation: CASAGGPTSYNEQFF.

This chain links TRBV6-5 with TRBJ1-1; D unclear. V lost 4 bases, J lost 3 bases, and 9 bases lay in between. The CDR3 has 13 residues. Germline lookup yields CDR1 MNHEY and CDR2 SVGAGI. The CDR3 DNA sequence: TGTGCCAGCAGTTTCCTCGGTGACACTGAAGCTTTCTTT. Translated: CASSFLGDTEAFF.

On this clone: The germline gene is not matched at one end of the junction; a read error may be the cause. The V call is TRBV15, the J call TRBJ1-1, with a possible D match to TRBD1 (5 bases). Germline-derived CDR1 and CDR2 are LNHNV and YYDKDF (reference sequence). CDR3 length: 14 residues. This CDR3 reads CATSGEGKNRGAFF. As DNA, the CDR3 is TGTGCCACCAGCGGAGAGGGGAAGAACCGGGGGGCTTTCTTT.

The chain joins TRBV9 to TRBJ1-1; D gene unclear. The germline gives CDR1 SGDLS, CDR2 YYNGEE. The CDR3 totals 13 residues. V was shortened by 0 bases and J by 3 bases, with 6 bases between the two germline ends. The CDR3 sequence: CASSVGTYTEAFF. The CDR3 nucleotides read TGTGCCAGCAGCGTAGGGACTTACACTGAAGCTTTCTTT. The full variable domain, completed using reference TRBV9 and TRBJ1-1, is DSGVTQTPKHLITATGQRVTLRCSPRSGDLSVYWYQQSLDQGLQFLIQYYNGEERAKGNILERFSAQQFPDLHSELNLSSLELGDSALYFCASSVGTYTEAFFGQGTRLTVV.

The chain employs TRBV15 and TRBJ1-2; weak D call: TRBD1 (5 bases). Trimming removed 0 bases from V and 5 bases from J, with 10 bases in between. Germline assignment: CDR1 LNHNV and CDR2 YYDKDF (reference sequence). The CDR3 covers 14 residues. The CDR3 loop is CATSRDSGPYGYTF. The DNA of the CDR3 is TGTGCCACCAGCAGAGATTCAGGGCCATATGGCTACACCTTC.

The V gene is TRBV2, the J gene TRBJ2-1, with 11 bases identical to TRBD2. V trimming: 5 bases; J trimming: 6 bases; junction bases outside the gene matches: 6. Germline V CDR1 and CDR2: SNHLY, FYNNEI. This CDR3 is 15 amino acids long. The CDR3 here is CASSKTSGIGNEQFF. CDR3 coding DNA: TGTGCCAGCAGTAAGACTAGCGGGATTGGCAATGAGCAGTTCTTC.